The sequence of this T cell receptor beta chain was determined in a study of blood T cell repertoires in COVID-19. Overall study: COVID-19 samples, acute and convalescent, were from the United States, Italy and Spain. The cDNA or gDNA used as material had been derived from T cells, B-cell-depleted T cells, or PBMCs.

Per the original methods: For nucleated cells, counts were estimated from reference gene primer amplification. Clones were sequenced by immunoSEQ multiplex PCR, and TCRdb holds only the in-frame ones, with some missing. D and trimming come from the DNA, and the V and J calls and clone size come from that table. This table has 110,000 or so clones, more than 75% appearing once. This clone appeared a single time. Germline V lookup: CDR1 MNHEY, CDR2 SVGAGI. CDR3 length: 15 residues. Between the trimmed V and J ends, which lost 2 bases and 2 bases, there was a span of 12 bases. This receptor was identified in a woman between 35 and 50 years old with acute or convalescent COVID-19. The V call is TRBV6-5, the J call TRBJ1-2; possibly TRBD1 for D (5 bases). Specimen: peripheral blood. CDR3 DNA: TGTGCCAGCAGTTACGGTGTTTCAGGGAACTATGGCTACACCTTC. Encoded protein: CASSYGVSGNYGYTF.